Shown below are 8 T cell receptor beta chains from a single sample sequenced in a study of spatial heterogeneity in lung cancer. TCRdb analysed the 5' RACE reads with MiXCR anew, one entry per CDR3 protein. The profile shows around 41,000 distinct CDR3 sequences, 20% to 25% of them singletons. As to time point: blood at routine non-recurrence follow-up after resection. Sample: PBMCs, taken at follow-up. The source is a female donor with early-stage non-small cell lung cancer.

DNA of the CDR3: TGCGCCAGCAGCCCCGGTGGGGGACGCAGCGGGGGTTCACCCCTCCACTTT. Its protein product is CASSPGGGRSGGSPLHF. The chain employs TRBV5-1 and TRBJ1-6; D might be TRBD1 (5 bases). Germline V gives CDR1 SGHRS, CDR2 YFSETQ. V was trimmed by 4 bases and J by 9 bases, leaving 23 bases between them. The CDR3 loop spans 17 amino acids.

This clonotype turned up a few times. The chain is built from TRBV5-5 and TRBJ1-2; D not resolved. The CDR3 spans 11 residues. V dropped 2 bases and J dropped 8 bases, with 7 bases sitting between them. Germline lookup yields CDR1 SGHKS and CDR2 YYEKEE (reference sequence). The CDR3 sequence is CASSFPRGYTF. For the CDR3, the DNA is TGTGCCAGCAGCTTCCCCCGAGGCTACACCTTC.

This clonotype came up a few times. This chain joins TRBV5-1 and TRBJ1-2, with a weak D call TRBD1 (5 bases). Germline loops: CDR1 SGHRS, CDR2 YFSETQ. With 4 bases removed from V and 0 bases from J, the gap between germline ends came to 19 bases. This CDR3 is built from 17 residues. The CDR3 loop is CASSPDPGRNPNYGYTF. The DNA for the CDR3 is TGCGCCAGCAGCCCGGACCCAGGGAGGAATCCTAACTATGGCTACACCTTC.

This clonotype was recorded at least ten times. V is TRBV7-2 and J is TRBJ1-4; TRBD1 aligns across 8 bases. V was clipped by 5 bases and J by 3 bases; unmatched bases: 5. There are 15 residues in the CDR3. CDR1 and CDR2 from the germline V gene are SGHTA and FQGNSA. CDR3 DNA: TGTGCCAGCAGCCCCTACAGGGGGGCTAATGAAAAACTGTTTTTT. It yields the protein CASSPYRGANEKLFF.

CDR3 in DNA: TGTGCCAGCAGCCACCCGACTAGTCGGCTTAACTACGAGCAGTACTTC. This encodes CASSHPTSRLNYEQYF. The chain couples TRBV7-8 to TRBJ2-7, with a tentative D call TRBD2 (6 bases). Germline CDR1 reads SGHVS; CDR2 reads FQNEAQ. The V and J ends lost 5 bases and 3 bases respectively, with 20 bases between them. This CDR3 is 16 amino acids long.

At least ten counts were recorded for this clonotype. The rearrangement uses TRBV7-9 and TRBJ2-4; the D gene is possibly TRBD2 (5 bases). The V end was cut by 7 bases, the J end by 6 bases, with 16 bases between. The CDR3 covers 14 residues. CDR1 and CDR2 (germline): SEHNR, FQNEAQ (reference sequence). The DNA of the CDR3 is TGTGCCAGCACCGCCCCGCGGGCGGGAAACATTCAGTACTTC. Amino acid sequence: CASTAPRAGNIQYF.

The DNA for the CDR3 is TGTGCCAGCAGTTACTTGTCGGGGGACGACGAAAAACTGTTTTTT. It translates to CASSYLSGDDEKLFF. The genes are TRBV6-6 and TRBJ1-4; D might be TRBD1 (5 bases). Germline V gene lookup returns CDR1 MNHNY and CDR2 SVGAGI (reference sequence). The CDR3 contains 15 residues. Between the trimmed V and J ends, which lost 1 base and 8 bases, there was a span of 14 bases.

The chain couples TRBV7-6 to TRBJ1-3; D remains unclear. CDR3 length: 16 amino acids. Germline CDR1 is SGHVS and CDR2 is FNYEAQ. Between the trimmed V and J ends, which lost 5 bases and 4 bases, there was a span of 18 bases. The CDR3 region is CASSESGAIRGNTIYF. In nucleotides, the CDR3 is TGTGCCAGCAGCGAATCAGGTGCAATCCGAGGAAACACCATATATTTT. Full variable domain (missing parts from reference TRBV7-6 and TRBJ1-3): GAGVSQSPRYKVTKRGQDVALRCDPISGHVSLYWYRQALGQGPEFLTYFNYEAQQDKSGLPNDRFSAERPEGSISTLTIQRTEQRDSAMYRCASSESGAIRGNTIYFGEGSWLTVV.